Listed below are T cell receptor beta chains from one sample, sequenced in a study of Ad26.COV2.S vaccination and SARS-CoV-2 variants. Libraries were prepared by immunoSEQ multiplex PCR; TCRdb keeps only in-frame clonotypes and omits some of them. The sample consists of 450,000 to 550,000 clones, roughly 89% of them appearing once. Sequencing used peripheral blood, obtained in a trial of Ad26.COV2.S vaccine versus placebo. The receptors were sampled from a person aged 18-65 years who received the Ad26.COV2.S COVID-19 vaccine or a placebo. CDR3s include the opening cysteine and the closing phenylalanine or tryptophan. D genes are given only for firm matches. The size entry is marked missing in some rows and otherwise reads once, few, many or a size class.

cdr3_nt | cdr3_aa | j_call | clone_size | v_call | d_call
TGTGCCAGCAATGTGGGACAGCCTGGAAACACCATATATTTT | CASNVGQPGNTIYF | TRBJ1-3 | NA | TRBV28 | TRBD1
TGTGCCAGCAGCATAGGACTAGCGGGAGGTACCGGGGAGCTGTTTTTT | CASSIGLAGGTGELFF | TRBJ2-2 | NA | TRBV5-4 | TRBD2
TGTGCCAGCAGCCTGGGACTAGCGGGTGCCCGGGGCATTCAGTACTTC | CASSLGLAGARGIQYF | TRBJ2-4 | NA | TRBV7-8 | TRBD2
TGTGCCAGCAGGGCCGGGACGGCGAACACCGGGGAGCTGTTTTTT | CASRAGTANTGELFF | TRBJ2-2 | NA | TRBV2 | NA
TGTGCCAGCAGTTTAGGCCTAGCCCCAGATACGCAGTATTTT | CASSLGLAPDTQYF | TRBJ2-3 | NA | TRBV28 | NA
TGTGCCAGCAGTTCTGCAGATACGCAGTATTTT | CASSSADTQYF | TRBJ2-3 | NA | TRBV7-3 | NA
TGTGCCAGCAGCGTAGGCCCTAGCGGCGTCAATGAGCAGTTCTTC | CASSVGPSGVNEQFF | TRBJ2-1 | NA | TRBV9 | TRBD2
TGTGCCAGCAGCTTAAAATCCGGGACAGGGGGCCAGCAAGAGACCCAGTACTTC | CASSLKSGTGGQQETQYF | TRBJ2-5 | NA | TRBV7-2 | TRBD1
TGCGCCAGCAGCCAGGCTAGTAGGGGGACAGGGGGAGAGACCCAGTACTTC | CASSQASRGTGGETQYF | TRBJ2-5 | NA | TRBV4-3 | TRBD1
TGCGCCAGCAGCTTGGCGTCAGGTGTAGGAGATACGCAGTATTTT | CASSLASGVGDTQYF | TRBJ2-3 | NA | TRBV5-1 | NA
TGTGCCAGCAGTTTAGAGCTAGCGGGGAGTTACACCGGGGAGCTGTTTTTT | CASSLELAGSYTGELFF | TRBJ2-2 | few | TRBV27 | TRBD2
TGTGCCAGCAGCCCGCGAGGGAACACCGGGGAGCTGTTTTTT | CASSPRGNTGELFF | TRBJ2-2 | NA | TRBV5-5 | NA
TGTGCTAGTGGTATACCGGGCCCCTTCTCTGGGGCCAACGTCCTGACTTTC | CASGIPGPFSGANVLTF | TRBJ2-6 | NA | TRBV12-5 | NA
TGTGCCATCGGACTAGCGGGCACAGATACGCAGTATTTT | CAIGLAGTDTQYF | TRBJ2-3 | once | TRBV6-5 | TRBD2
TGCAGCGGATGGACCCTCGGGGGGCAGTTCTTC | CSGWTLGGQFF | TRBJ2-1 | NA | TRBV29-1 | NA
TGCGCCAGCAGCCAAGGGGTAGGGGTTTTCTCTGGAAACACCATATATTTT | CASSQGVGVFSGNTIYF | TRBJ1-3 | NA | TRBV4-3 | NA
TGTGCCTCGCTCTCTCCGGGGCATTCACCCCTCCACTTT | CASLSPGHSPLHF | TRBJ1-6 | NA | TRBV30 | NA
TGTGCCAGCAGCTTTCCTGCGGCAAGGAACACCGGGGAGCTGTTTTTT | CASSFPAARNTGELFF | TRBJ2-2 | NA | TRBV7-9 | NA
TGTGCCAGCAGTTTTTGGTTCGGGCAACAGGGTAACACTGAAGCTTTCTTT | CASSFWFGQQGNTEAFF | TRBJ1-1 | NA | TRBV28 | NA
TGTGCCACCGGGGAGGGATATGAAAAACTGTTTTTT | CATGEGYEKLFF | TRBJ1-4 | NA | TRBV15 | NA
TGTGCCAGCAGCCCCAGCGGATATGGCTACACCTTC | CASSPSGYGYTF | TRBJ1-2 | NA | TRBV3-1/TRBV3-2 | NA
TGTGCCAGCAGTTACGAAGGAGTTCGTATCTATGGCTACACCTTC | CASSYEGVRIYGYTF | TRBJ1-2 | few | TRBV6-2/TRBV6-3 | NA
TGTGCCAGCAGTGAACAGGGGTCCTCCTACGAGCAGTACTTC | CASSEQGSSYEQYF | TRBJ2-7 | NA | TRBV2 | NA
TGTGCCAGCAGCTTAGCTAGCGGCCCCTACAATGAGCAGTTCTTC | CASSLASGPYNEQFF | TRBJ2-1 | NA | TRBV7-3 | TRBD2
TGTGCTAGTGGTTTAAGGGGAGGTGAAGCTTTCTTT | CASGLRGGEAFF | TRBJ1-1 | NA | TRBV12-5 | NA
TGTGCCAGCACAGGGGACCGGATCTATGGCTACACCTTC | CASTGDRIYGYTF | TRBJ1-2 | NA | TRBV9 | NA
TGTGCCAGTAGTGAGGAGAGCACAGATACGCAGTATTTT | CASSEESTDTQYF | TRBJ2-3 | NA | TRBV19 | NA
TGTGCCAGCAGCCCGAGAGGGACGCGCGATTACGAGCAGTACTTC | CASSPRGTRDYEQYF | TRBJ2-7 | NA | TRBV9 | NA
TGTGCCATCAGTGAGACCACTAGCGGGACATCCTACAATGAGCAGTTCTTC | CAISETTSGTSYNEQFF | TRBJ2-1 | NA | TRBV10-3 | TRBD2
TGCGCCAGCAGCATGGACAGGGGAAATAATTCACCCCTCCACTTT | CASSMDRGNNSPLHF | TRBJ1-6 | NA | TRBV5-1 | TRBD1
TGTGCCAGCAGCCCTCAAGGATCCGGGAACTATGGCTACACCTTC | CASSPQGSGNYGYTF | TRBJ1-2 | NA | TRBV7-8 | NA
TGCGCCAGCAGCTTGGGGGCCGCAGGACCTCTCTCTGGGGCCAACGTCCTGACTTTC | CASSLGAAGPLSGANVLTF | TRBJ2-6 | once | TRBV5-1 | NA
TGTGCCAGCAGCGTAGAGGGTAACTATGGCTACACCTTC | CASSVEGNYGYTF | TRBJ1-2 | NA | TRBV9 | NA
TGTGCCAGCAGCGCACTGACTAGCGGGACCTACAATGAGCAGTTCTTC | CASSALTSGTYNEQFF | TRBJ2-1 | NA | TRBV5-4 | TRBD2
TGCAGCGTTGTCCTAGCCCCTGGGGAGACCCAGTACTTC | CSVVLAPGETQYF | TRBJ2-5 | NA | TRBV29-1 | NA
TGTGCCACCAGTGATTGGGCCGGGACAGGCAGCACAGATACGCAGTATTTT | CATSDWAGTGSTDTQYF | TRBJ2-3 | NA | TRBV24-1 | TRBD1
TGCGCCAGCAGCCAATTTAGCTGGGACACTGAAGCTTTCTTT | CASSQFSWDTEAFF | TRBJ1-1 | once | TRBV4-3 | NA
TGTGCCAGCAGCTCAATGGCGTCCGGAACGTGGCCCGACAATGAGCAGTTCTTC | CASSSMASGTWPDNEQFF | TRBJ2-1 | NA | TRBV7-9 | NA
TGTGCCAGCAGCCGTACCCAGGGTTATGGCTACACCTTC | CASSRTQGYGYTF | TRBJ1-2 | NA | TRBV7-9 | NA
TGTGCCAGCAGCCAGCCCTTAGCGGGGGGTACCTTATACAATGAGCAGTTCTTC | CASSQPLAGGTLYNEQFF | TRBJ2-1 | NA | TRBV4-2 | TRBD2
TGTGCCAGTAGTATAATGTCCGTGGTCGCCGGTCAGCCCCAGCATTTT | CASSIMSVVAGQPQHF | TRBJ1-5 | NA | TRBV19 | NA
TGTGCCAGCAGCACCCTCCCGGGAGCTGGGGCCAACGTCCTGACTTTC | CASSTLPGAGANVLTF | TRBJ2-6 | NA | TRBV5-5 | NA
TGTGCCAGCAGTTTGGGGGGTCTGGAGGGGGCTAACTATGGCTACACCTTC | CASSLGGLEGANYGYTF | TRBJ1-2 | once | TRBV28 | NA
TGTGCCAGCAGGGGGAACACCGGGGAGCTGTTTTTT | CASRGNTGELFF | TRBJ2-2 | NA | TRBV6-5 | NA
TGCAGCGTTATCGGGGAAGGGCTAGACATCTCCTACGAGCAGTACTTC | CSVIGEGLDISYEQYF | TRBJ2-7 | NA | TRBV29-1 | NA
TGTGCCAGCAGTTATAGGGAAGGGGATCAGCCCCAGCATTTT | CASSYREGDQPQHF | TRBJ1-5 | once | TRBV6-2/TRBV6-3 | NA
TGCAGTGCTAGTCAGGGGGGAGCCAGTTCCTCTGGAAACACCATATATTTT | CSASQGGASSSGNTIYF | TRBJ1-3 | NA | TRBV20-1 | TRBD1
TGTGCCAGCAGCGATGTGTCCAGGGCCGGGGGTTTTCTCGTGAAAAACATTCAGTACTTC | CASSDVSRAGGFLVKNIQYF | TRBJ2-4 | NA | TRBV28 | NA
TGTGCCAGCAGTTTTGCCCTCGAAGCTTTCTTT | CASSFALEAFF | TRBJ1-1 | NA | TRBV12-3/TRBV12-4 | NA
TGTGCCAGCAGCTTCGACGGTAATTCACCCCTCCACTTT | CASSFDGNSPLHF | TRBJ1-6 | few | TRBV5-4 | NA
TGTGCCAGCAGTTCCCCGGGACAGACAACCTACGAGCAGTACTTC | CASSSPGQTTYEQYF | TRBJ2-7 | NA | TRBV6-5 | TRBD1
TGCAGTGCTAGAGATAATTACGAGCAGTACTTC | CSARDNYEQYF | TRBJ2-7 | NA | TRBV20-1 | NA
TGTGCCAGCAGCTACCGGACTAGCGGGAGTGGGGAGCAGTTCTTC | CASSYRTSGSGEQFF | TRBJ2-1 | NA | TRBV11-2 | TRBD2
TGTGCCAGCCGAGAGGGTGAAAAACTGTTTTTT | CASREGEKLFF | TRBJ1-4 | NA | TRBV10-3 | NA
TGTGCCAGCAGCTGGCAGGATTCGGGGGAGACCCAGTACTTC | CASSWQDSGETQYF | TRBJ2-5 | NA | TRBV7-2 | NA